Below, one T cell receptor (beta chain) is given with its context. After removal of 7 bases from V and 3 bases from J, the junction contained 9 bases not matched to a gene. The CDR3 loop spans 15 amino acids. Germline CDR1 SGHKS, CDR2 YYEKEE (reference sequence). These data come from a study of blood T cells in healthy people across ages. Together with a sample-barcoded 5' primer, a J-beta primer mix was included in a second PCR lasting roughly 6 to 12 cycles. TCRdb used MiXCR to reprocess the 5' RACE reads, holding one entry per CDR3 protein. The sample contains some 1.1 million distinct CDR3 sequences, around two fifths of which appear only once.

This receptor was taken from a man between 18 and 35 years old in good health. V and J are TRBV5-5 and TRBJ1-3, with 8 bases aligning to TRBD1. Sequencing used blood. This CDR3 reads CASARDRGLGNTIYF. In DNA form, the CDR3 reads TGTGCCAGCGCCCGCGACAGGGGACTTGGAAACACCATATATTTT.